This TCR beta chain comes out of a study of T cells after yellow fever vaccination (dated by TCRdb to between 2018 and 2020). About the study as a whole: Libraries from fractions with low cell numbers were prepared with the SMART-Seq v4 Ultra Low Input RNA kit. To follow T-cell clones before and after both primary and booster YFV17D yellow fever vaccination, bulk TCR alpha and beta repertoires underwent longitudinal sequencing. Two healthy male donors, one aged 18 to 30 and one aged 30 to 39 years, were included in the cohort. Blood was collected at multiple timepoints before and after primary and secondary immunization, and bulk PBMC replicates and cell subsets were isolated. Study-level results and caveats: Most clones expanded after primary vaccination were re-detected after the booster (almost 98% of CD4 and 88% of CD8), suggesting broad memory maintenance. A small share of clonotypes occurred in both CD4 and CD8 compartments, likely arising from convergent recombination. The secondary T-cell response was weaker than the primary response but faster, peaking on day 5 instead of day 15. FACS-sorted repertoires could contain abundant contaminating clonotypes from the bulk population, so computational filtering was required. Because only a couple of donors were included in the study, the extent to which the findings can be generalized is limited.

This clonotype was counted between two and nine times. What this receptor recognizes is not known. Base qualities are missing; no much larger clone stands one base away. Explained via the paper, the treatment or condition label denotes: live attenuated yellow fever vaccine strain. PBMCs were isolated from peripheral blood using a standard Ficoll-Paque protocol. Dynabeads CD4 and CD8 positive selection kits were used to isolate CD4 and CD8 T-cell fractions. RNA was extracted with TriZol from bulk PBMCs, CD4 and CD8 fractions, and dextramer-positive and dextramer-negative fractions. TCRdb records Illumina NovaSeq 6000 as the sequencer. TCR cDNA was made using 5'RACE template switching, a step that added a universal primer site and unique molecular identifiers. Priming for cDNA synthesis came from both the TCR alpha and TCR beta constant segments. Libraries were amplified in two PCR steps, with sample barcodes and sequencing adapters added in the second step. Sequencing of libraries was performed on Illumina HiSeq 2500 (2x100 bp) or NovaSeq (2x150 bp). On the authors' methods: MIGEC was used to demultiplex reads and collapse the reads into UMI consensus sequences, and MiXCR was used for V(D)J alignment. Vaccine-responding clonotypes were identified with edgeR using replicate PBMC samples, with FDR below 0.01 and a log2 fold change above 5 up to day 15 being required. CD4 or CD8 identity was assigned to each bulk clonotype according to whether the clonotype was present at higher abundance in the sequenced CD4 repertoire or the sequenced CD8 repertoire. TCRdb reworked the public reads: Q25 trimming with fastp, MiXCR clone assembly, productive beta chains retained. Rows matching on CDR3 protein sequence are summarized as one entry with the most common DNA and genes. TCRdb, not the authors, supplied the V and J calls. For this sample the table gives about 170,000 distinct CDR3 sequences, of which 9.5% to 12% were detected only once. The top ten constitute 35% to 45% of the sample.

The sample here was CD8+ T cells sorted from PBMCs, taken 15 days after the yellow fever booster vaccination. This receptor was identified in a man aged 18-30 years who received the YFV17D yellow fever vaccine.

The CDR3 here reads CASSPQGIVGSDNEKLFF. The nucleotide sequence is TGTGCCAGCAGCCCCCAGGGGATCGTGGGAAGCGATAATGAAAAACTGTTTTTT. The receptor chain draws on TRBV6-6 and TRBJ1-4; the D segment could be TRBD1, given 6 matching bases. Via the germline V gene (reference sequence), CDR1 is MNHNY and CDR2 SVGAGI. From its cysteine to its phenylalanine, the CDR3 spans 18 amino acids. The entry retains the CDR3 DNA only, 54 bases that are in frame from base 1. Relative to germline, V is 6 bases shorter and J is 4 bases shorter, with 24 bases between their ends.